This TCR beta chain was identified during a study of blood T cell repertoires in COVID-19. Study in general: The United States, Italy and Spain supplied acute and convalescent COVID-19 samples.

Original data processing: Reference gene primer amplification gave estimated nucleated cell counts. Sequencing used immunoSEQ multiplex PCR; TCRdb keeps in-frame clones, though not all of them. V, J and clone size were drawn from that table, and D and trimming were deduced from the DNA. The table records just over 200,000 clones, roughly 80% of them present only once. The V end was cut by 2 bases, the J end by 3 bases, with 12 bases between. CDR1 is MGHDK and CDR2 is SYGVNS in the germline V gene. The CDR3 sequence is 15 residues long. The specimen was peripheral blood. This TCR was recovered from a woman between 70 and 85 years old with acute or convalescent COVID-19. The V and J genes are TRBV25-1 and TRBJ2-3; a possible D gene is TRBD1 (5 bases). Here the CDR3 reads CASSEPKGWTDTQYF. CDR3 coding DNA: TGTGCCAGCAGTGAACCCAAGGGGTGGACAGATACGCAGTATTTT.